These 10 T cell receptor beta chains originate from one sample sequenced in a study of T cell responses to AZD1222 COVID-19 vaccine. The assay was immunoSEQ multiplex PCR, and TCRdb's table has in-frame clones only and misses some. In the table there are more than 150,000 clones, 90% to 95% of which are singletons. This specimen was peripheral blood, taken 28 days after the second AZD1222 dose. The source of these receptors is an adult who received the AZD1222 COVID-19 vaccine.

The chain recombines TRBV4-3 with TRBJ2-1; 9 bases are a match to TRBD1. This CDR3 comprises 14 residues. J lost 9 bases, V lost 1 base, and 4 bases had no gene match. The germline CDR1 and CDR2 sequences are LGHNA and YSLEER. Here the CDR3 reads CASSQGTGEAEQFF. The DNA of the CDR3 is TGCGCCAGCAGCCAAGGGACAGGGGAGGCTGAGCAGTTCTTC.

The chain recombines TRBV20-1 with TRBJ2-5; TRBD2 matches at 7 bases. J gave up 7 bases and V 3 bases, and 11 bases lay outside the gene matches. The length of the CDR3 is 14 residues. Germline-derived CDR1 and CDR2 are DFQATT and SNEGSKA (reference sequence). CDR3 sequence: CSASASAGEGTQYF. The DNA for the CDR3 is TGCAGTGCTAGTGCCTCGGCGGGAGAGGGGACCCAGTACTTC.

In this sample, this clone turned up once. This chain joins TRBV3-1 (or the pseudogene TRBV3-2) and TRBJ2-3, with D hard to call. The CDR3 has 15 amino acids. The germline V gene has CDR1 LGHDT and CDR2 YNNKEL (reference sequence). The V and J ends lost 5 bases and 4 bases respectively, with 16 bases between them. CDR3 protein: CASSGPPARADTQYF. CDR3 DNA sequence: TGTGCCAGCAGCGGACCCCCAGCTCGGGCAGATACGCAGTATTTT.

The rearrangement links TRBV2 to TRBJ2-7; D not resolved. CDR3 length: 13 residues. Germline-derived CDR1 and CDR2 are SNHLY and FYNNEI. V lost 4 bases, J lost 7 bases, and 14 bases lay in between. The CDR3 region is CASSVLRIGEQYF. The DNA of the CDR3 is TGTGCCAGCAGTGTGCTTCGCATCGGGGAGCAGTACTTC.

The rearrangement uses TRBV6-2 or TRBV6-3 and TRBJ2-1; D is possibly TRBD1 (6 bases). The CDR3 runs 16 residues. V was shortened by 0 bases and J by 8 bases, with 17 bases between the two germline ends. In germline, CDR1 is MNHEY, CDR2 SVGEGT. CDR3 nucleotide sequence: TGTGCCAGCAGTTACTCGCTGGGGACAATCTCCGATGAGCAGTTCTTC. The encoded protein is CASSYSLGTISDEQFF.

The chain couples TRBV6-1 to TRBJ1-5, with 7 bases matching TRBD1. The CDR3 covers 15 residues. Trimming at V came to 3 bases and at J to 6 bases, leaving 8 bases not matched to a gene. Germline V CDR1 and CDR2: MNHNS, SASEGT. CDR3 sequence reads: CASSDRQGGGQPQHF. CDR3 bases: TGTGCCAGCAGTGACCGACAGGGTGGGGGTCAGCCCCAGCATTTT.

This clone has only one observation. The chain carries TRBV19 and TRBJ2-1; possible D gene TRBD2, 5 bases. The V and J ends lost 1 base and 0 bases respectively, with 10 bases between them. The germline V gene encodes CDR1 LNHDA and CDR2 SQIVND (reference sequence). The CDR3 length is 16 residues. The CDR3 sequence: CASSIGGAFSYNEQFF. The CDR3 DNA reads as TGTGCCAGTAGTATAGGGGGAGCGTTCTCCTACAATGAGCAGTTCTTC.

In its sample, this clone was seen once. This sequence joins TRBV18 and TRBJ1-6; D is perhaps TRBD1 (5 bases). The CDR3 loop spans 15 amino acids. From germline, CDR1 is KGHSH and CDR2 LQKENI. Trimming took 0 bases from V and 6 from J, leaving 9 bases between them. CDR3 residues: CASSPPGQLNSPLHF. The CDR3 DNA is TGTGCCAGCTCACCACCGGGGCAGCTTAATTCACCCCTCCACTTT.

This sequence joins TRBV11-2 and TRBJ2-5; 11 nucleotides agree with TRBD2. The length of the CDR3 is 17 residues. Trimming at V came to 6 bases and at J to 2 bases, leaving 11 bases not matched to a gene. CDR1 SGHAT and CDR2 FQNNGV come from the germline V gene. The CDR3 nucleotides are TGTGCCAGCAGACAGTTCCCTAGCGGGGGGCTTCAAGAGACCCAGTACTTC. It codes for CASRQFPSGGLQETQYF. The whole variable domain, remainder taken from reference TRBV11-2 and TRBJ2-5, is EAGVAQSPRYKIIEKRQSVAFWCNPISGHATLYWYQQILGQGPKLLIQFQNNGVVDDSQLPKDRFSAERLKGVDSTLKIQPAKLEDSAVYLCASRQFPSGGLQETQYFGPGTRLLVL.

The DNA for the CDR3 is TGTGCCAGCATTCCTACAGGGTGGGAGACCCAGTACTTC. Its protein is CASIPTGWETQYF. V gene TRBV2 combines with J gene TRBJ2-5, with a possible D match to TRBD1 (6 bases). Germline values: CDR1 SNHLY, CDR2 FYNNEI. V was clipped by 7 bases and J by 5 bases, with 14 bases between them. The CDR3 has 13 residues. The variable domain in full, completed from reference TRBV2 and TRBJ2-5, reads EPEVTQTPSHQVTQMGQEVILRCVPISNHLYFYWYRQILGQKVEFLVSFYNNEISEKSEIFDDQFSVERPDGSNFTLKIRSTKLEDSAMYFCASIPTGWETQYFGPGTRLLVL.